This T cell receptor (beta chain) was identified during a study of neurological immune-mediated disorders. Broader study findings: Patients with HTLV-1-associated myelopathy showed the most TCR clonal expansion. Those with multiple sclerosis showed the least, falling below healthy controls.

The germline V gene encodes CDR1 SGHTA and CDR2 FQGNSA. The CDR3 consists of 16 residues. Deletions cut 1 base from V and 6 bases from J, with 13 bases between. Regarding time point: longitudinal time-point 3. TCRdb analysed the 5' RACE reads with MiXCR anew, one entry per CDR3 protein. The sample yields tens of thousands of distinct CDR3 sequences, 3.5% to 5.5% seen once. This clonotype was counted many times. Its cognate antigen is unknown. The sample taken for sequencing was PBMCs. This receptor was obtained from a woman aged 55-70 years with multiple sclerosis. V usage is TRBV7-2 and J usage is TRBJ1-6, with D possibly being TRBD1 (6 bases). In DNA form, the CDR3 reads TGTGCCAGCAGCTTAGGCGGCAGGGGCCGTAATTCACCCCTCCACTTT. Protein sequence: CASSLGGRGRNSPLHF. Variable domain in full (rest from reference TRBV7-2 and TRBJ1-6): GAGVSQSPSNKVTEKGKDVELRCDPISGHTALYWYRQSLGQGLEFLIYFQGNSAPDKSGLPSDRFSAERTGGSVSTLTIQRTQQEDSAVYLCASSLGGRGRNSPLHFGNGTRLTVT.